One TCR beta chain is described in this entry. The antigen is unknown. The germline gives CDR1 SGHTA, CDR2 FQGNSA. The length of the CDR3 is 15 residues. V was clipped by 5 bases and J by 5 bases; unmatched bases: 11. This record belongs to a study of PD-L1 blockade in urothelial cancer. Study-wide context: Once treatment had started, blood was analyzed at 3 weeks (second dose) and again at 6 weeks.

Generated by immunoSEQ multiplex PCR, the TCRdb table keeps only in-frame clones and is missing some. The repertoire holds tens of thousands of clones, with roughly 84% as singletons. Study-wide results and caveats: Pretreatment TCR clonality in blood under the median foretold superior survival.

Time point of the sample: pretreatment peripheral blood. This chain uses TRBV7-2 with TRBJ2-5, with 7 bases lining up with TRBD1. The sequence came from a woman in her sixties or seventies with urothelial cancer. The sequencing here drew on PBMCs, taken around atezolizumab (anti-PD-L1) treatment. Written as DNA, the CDR3 is TGTGCCAGCAGCGCCCAGGGACAGTCCGCGGAGACCCAGTACTTC. This encodes CASSAQGQSAETQYF.